This T cell receptor (beta chain) derives from a study of CXCR3-negative and CXCR3-positive naive CD8 T cells. As for this clonotype: What it binds is not known.

TRB cDNA libraries were made by UMI-labeled 5' RACE. TCRdb re-called the 5' RACE reads and gives one entry per CDR3 protein, without DNA. The sample holds over 55,000 distinct CDR3 sequences. Study-level points and caveats: More hydrophobic TRB CDR3s were found in CXCR3-positive naive cells than in CXCR3-negative naive cells. Similarly elevated diversity marked both naive subsets, with memory CD8+ cells showing far lower diversity. In naive cells, CXCR3-negative and CXCR3-positive subsets had similar TRBV-TRBJ usage; memory cells differed.

Sorts that each held 300,000 cells were run in triplicate for every CD8+ T cell subset. This CDR3 comprises 16 residues. Germline V CDR1 and CDR2: DFQATT, SNEGSKA (reference sequence). The material sequenced was naive CXCR3+ CD8+ T cells from blood. Subset: CD45RO-CCR7+CD27+CD95- naive CD8+ T cells expressing CXCR3 (TNR3+). This chain joins TRBV20-1 and TRBJ2-1; the TCRdb call, TRBD2, lacks DNA for checking. This receptor was identified in a human donor in good health. Some clones in this sample may be carry-over from other donors' samples. The CDR3 protein is CSARPDFQSSYNEQFF.